This T cell receptor beta chain is from a study of CD8 T cells in Susac syndrome. Reverse transcription of roughly 0.5 to 1 ug RNA was carried out with random hexamers. Amplification of TCR beta CDR3 across 54 Vbeta and 13 Jbeta was performed with immunoSEQ multiplex PCR. TCRdb reprocessed the immunoSEQ multiplex PCR reads with MiXCR, giving one entry per CDR3 protein. Here the sample spans 300,000 or so distinct CDR3 sequences, about 90% being singletons. Germline CDR1 and CDR2: MNHNS and SASEGT. V dropped 2 bases and J dropped 3 bases, with 11 bases sitting between them. The CDR3 runs 15 residues. CD8+ and CD4+ T cells taken from blood had their TCR beta sequenced. The authors negatively isolated CD8+ and CD4+ T cells and FACS-enriched TEMRA cells.

The sequence derives from a human donor with multiple sclerosis. The chain couples TRBV6-1 to TRBJ1-5; D unclear. The sample taken for sequencing was CD4+ T cells from PBMCs. The CDR3 DNA reads as TGTGCCAGCAGTGAATTATCACAGTTCAATCAGCCCCAGCATTTT. Translation gives CASSELSQFNQPQHF.